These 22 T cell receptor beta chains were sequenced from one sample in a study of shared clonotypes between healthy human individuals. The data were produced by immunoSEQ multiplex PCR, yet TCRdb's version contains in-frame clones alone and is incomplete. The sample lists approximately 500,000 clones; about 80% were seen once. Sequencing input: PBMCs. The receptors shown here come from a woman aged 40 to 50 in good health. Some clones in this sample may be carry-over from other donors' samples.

CDR3 region: CASSLVLGGQGGLQYF. CDR3 bases: TGTGCCAGCAGCTTAGTGCTAGGGGGACAGGGCGGGTTGCAGTACTTC. The gene calls are TRBV7-2 and TRBJ2-7; 9 nucleotides agree with TRBD1. The V and J ends lost 1 base and 9 bases, in that order; junction bases with no gene match: 13. The germline V gene encodes CDR1 SGHTA and CDR2 FQGNSA. The CDR3 length is 16 residues.

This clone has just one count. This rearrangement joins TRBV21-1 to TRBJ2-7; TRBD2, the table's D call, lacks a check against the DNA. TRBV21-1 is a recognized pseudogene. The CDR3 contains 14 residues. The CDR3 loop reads CASSYGGNLSEQYF. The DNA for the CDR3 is TGTGCCAGCAGCTATGGGGGGAATTTATCCGAGCAGTACTTC.

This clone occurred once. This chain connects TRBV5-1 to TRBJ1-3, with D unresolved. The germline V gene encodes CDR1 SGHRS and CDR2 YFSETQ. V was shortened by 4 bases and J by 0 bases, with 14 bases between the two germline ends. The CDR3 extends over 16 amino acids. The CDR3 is CASSESGISSGNTIYF. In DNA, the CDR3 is TGCGCCAGCAGCGAGAGCGGAATCTCCTCTGGAAACACCATATATTTT.

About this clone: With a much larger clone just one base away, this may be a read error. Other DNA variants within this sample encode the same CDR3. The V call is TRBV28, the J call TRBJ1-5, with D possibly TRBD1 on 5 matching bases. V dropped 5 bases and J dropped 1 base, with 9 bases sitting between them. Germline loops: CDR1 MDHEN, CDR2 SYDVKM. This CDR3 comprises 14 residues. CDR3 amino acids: CASSTGFSNQPQHF. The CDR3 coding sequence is TGTGCCAGCAGTACAGGTTTCAGCAATCAGCCCCAGCATTTT.

In DNA form, the CDR3 reads TGTGCCAGCAGTCCCTTCAAACTTCAGCCCCAGCATTTT. Protein product: CASSPFKLQPQHF. The J gene is TRBJ1-5, the V gene TRBV6-5; D unclear. The CDR3 sequence is 13 residues long. Germline V gives CDR1 MNHEY, CDR2 SVGAGI. V was cut by 5 bases and J by 6 bases, with 11 bases left in between.

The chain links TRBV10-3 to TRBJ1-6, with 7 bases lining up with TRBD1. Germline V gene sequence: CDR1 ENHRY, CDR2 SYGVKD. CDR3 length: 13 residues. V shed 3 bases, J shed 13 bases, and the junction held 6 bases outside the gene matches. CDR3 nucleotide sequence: TGTGCCATCAGTGACGGACAGGCCGAGCCCCTCCACTTT. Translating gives CAISDGQAEPLHF.

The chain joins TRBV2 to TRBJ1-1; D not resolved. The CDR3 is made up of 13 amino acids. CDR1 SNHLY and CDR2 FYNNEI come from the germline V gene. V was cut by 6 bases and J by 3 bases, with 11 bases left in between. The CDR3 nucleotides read TGTGCCAGCAGCACAAGACCGGACACTGAAGCTTTCTTT. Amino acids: CASSTRPDTEAFF.

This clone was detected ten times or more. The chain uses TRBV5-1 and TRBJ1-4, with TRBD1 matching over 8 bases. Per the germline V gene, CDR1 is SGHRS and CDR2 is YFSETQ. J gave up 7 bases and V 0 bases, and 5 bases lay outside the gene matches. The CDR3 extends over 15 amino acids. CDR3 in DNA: TGCGCCAGCAGCTTGGAAACAGGGGGGGTTGAAAAACTGTTTTTT. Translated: CASSLETGGVEKLFF.

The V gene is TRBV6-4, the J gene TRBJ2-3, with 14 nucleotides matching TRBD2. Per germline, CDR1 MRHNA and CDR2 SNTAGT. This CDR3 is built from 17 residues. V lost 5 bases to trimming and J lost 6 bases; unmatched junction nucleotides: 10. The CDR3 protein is CASSSRGTSGSGDTQYF. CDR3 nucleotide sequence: TGTGCCAGCAGTTCACGAGGGACTAGCGGGAGCGGGGATACGCAGTATTTT.

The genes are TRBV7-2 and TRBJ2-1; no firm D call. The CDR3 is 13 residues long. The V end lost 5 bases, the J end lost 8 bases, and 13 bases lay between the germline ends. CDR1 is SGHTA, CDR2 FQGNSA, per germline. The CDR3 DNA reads TGTGCCAGCAGCCTATTAATTGGCGATGAGCAGTTCTTC. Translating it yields CASSLLIGDEQFF. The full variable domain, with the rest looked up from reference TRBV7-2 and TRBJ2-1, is GAGVSQSPSNKVTEKGKDVELRCDPISGHTALYWYRQSLGQGLEFLIYFQGNSAPDKSGLPSDRFSAERTGGSVSTLTIQRTQQEDSAVYLCASSLLIGDEQFFGPGTRLTVL.

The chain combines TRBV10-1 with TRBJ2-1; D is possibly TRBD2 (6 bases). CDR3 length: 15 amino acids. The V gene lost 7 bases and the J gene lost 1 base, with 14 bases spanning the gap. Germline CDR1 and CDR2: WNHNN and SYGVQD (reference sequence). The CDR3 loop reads CASTKLAGSYNEQFF. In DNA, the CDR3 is TGCGCCAGCACTAAACTAGCCGGATCCTACAATGAGCAGTTCTTC.

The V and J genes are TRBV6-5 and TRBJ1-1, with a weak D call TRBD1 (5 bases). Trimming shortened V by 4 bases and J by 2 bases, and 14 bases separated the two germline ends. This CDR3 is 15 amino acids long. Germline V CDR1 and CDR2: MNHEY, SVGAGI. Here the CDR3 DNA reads TGTGCCAGCAGTTTTCAGGGAAGGGGAAACACTGAAGCTTTCTTT. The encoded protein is CASSFQGRGNTEAFF.

The CDR3 here is CASSAPPEGPLYEQYF. The CDR3, as DNA: TGTGCCAGCAGCGCGCCCCCAGAAGGACCCCTATACGAGCAGTACTTC. The chain links TRBV6-6 to TRBJ2-7; no firm D call. CDR1 and CDR2 from the germline V gene are MNHNY and SVGAGI (reference sequence). Trimming took off 6 bases at V and 4 bases at J, with 22 bases between the two ends. This CDR3 contains 16 residues.

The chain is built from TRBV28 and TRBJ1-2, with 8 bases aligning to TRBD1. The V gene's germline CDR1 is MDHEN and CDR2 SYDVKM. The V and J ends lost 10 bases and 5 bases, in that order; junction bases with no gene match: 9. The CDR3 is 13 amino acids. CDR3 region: CATLRTGKYGYTF. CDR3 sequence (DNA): TGTGCCACCCTTCGGACAGGGAAATATGGCTACACCTTC.

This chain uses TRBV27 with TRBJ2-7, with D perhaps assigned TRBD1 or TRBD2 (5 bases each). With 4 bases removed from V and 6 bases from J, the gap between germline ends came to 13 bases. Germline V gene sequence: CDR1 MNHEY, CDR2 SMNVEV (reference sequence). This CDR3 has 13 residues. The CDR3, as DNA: TGTGCCAGCAGTTATACTTGGGGACGCGAGCAGTACTTC. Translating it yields CASSYTWGREQYF.

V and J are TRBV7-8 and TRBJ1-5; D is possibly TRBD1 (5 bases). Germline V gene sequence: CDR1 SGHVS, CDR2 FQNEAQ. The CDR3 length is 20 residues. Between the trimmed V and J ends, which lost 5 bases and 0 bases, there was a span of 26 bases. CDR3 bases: TGTGCCAGCAGCCCCGTTATCGTCAGAGGGGAACCTTATAGCAATCAGCCCCAGCATTTT. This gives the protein CASSPVIVRGEPYSNQPQHF. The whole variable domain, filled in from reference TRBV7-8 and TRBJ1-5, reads GAGVSQSPRYKVAKRGQDVALRCDPISGHVSLFWYQQALGQGPEFLTYFQNEAQLDKSGLPSDRFFAERPEGSVSTLKIQRTQQEDSAVYLCASSPVIVRGEPYSNQPQHFGDGTRLSIL.

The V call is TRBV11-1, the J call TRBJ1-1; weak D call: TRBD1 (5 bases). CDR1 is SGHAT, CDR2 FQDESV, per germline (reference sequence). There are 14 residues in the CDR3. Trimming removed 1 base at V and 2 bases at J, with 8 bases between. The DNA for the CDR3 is TGTGCCAGCAGCTTAGTCACAGGAAACACTGAAGCTTTCTTT. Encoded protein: CASSLVTGNTEAFF.

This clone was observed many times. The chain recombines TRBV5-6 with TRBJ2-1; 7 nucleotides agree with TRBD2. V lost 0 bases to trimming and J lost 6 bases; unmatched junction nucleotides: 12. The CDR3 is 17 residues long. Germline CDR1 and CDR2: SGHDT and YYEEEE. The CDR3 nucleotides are TGTGCCAGCAGCTTGGCAGGGAGAGGGAGGGCGTTCAATGAGCAGTTCTTC. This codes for CASSLAGRGRAFNEQFF.

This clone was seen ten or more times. The chain's CDR3 is CASTQAGATSGNTIYF. CDR3 DNA sequence: TGTGCCAGCACTCAAGCAGGGGCGACCTCTGGAAACACCATATATTTT. V and J are TRBV6-1 and TRBJ1-3; the D gene is possibly TRBD1 (6 bases). The germline V gene has CDR1 MNHNS and CDR2 SASEGT. This CDR3 region has 16 residues. The germline V and J ends were trimmed by 7 bases and 0 bases, with 16 bases remaining between them.

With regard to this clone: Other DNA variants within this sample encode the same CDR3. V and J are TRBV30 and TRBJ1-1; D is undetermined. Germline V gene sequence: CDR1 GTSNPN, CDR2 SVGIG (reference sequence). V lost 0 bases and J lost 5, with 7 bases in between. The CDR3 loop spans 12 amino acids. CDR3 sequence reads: CAWSVGVTEAFF. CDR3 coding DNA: TGTGCCTGGAGTGTTGGAGTAACTGAAGCTTTCTTT.

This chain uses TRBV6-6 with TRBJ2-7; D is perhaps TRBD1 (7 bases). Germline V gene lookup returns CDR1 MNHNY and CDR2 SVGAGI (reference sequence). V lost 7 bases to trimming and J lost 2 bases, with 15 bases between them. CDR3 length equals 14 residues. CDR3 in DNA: TGTGCCAGCATGCCAGGGGGGATGACCTACGAGCAGTACTTC. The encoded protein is CASMPGGMTYEQYF.

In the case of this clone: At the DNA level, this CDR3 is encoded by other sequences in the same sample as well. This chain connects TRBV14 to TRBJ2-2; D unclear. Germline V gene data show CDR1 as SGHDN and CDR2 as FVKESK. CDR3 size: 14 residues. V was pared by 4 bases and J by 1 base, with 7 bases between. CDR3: CASSRQLNTGELFF. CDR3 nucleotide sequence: TGTGCCAGCAGCCGCCAGTTGAACACCGGGGAGCTGTTTTTT.